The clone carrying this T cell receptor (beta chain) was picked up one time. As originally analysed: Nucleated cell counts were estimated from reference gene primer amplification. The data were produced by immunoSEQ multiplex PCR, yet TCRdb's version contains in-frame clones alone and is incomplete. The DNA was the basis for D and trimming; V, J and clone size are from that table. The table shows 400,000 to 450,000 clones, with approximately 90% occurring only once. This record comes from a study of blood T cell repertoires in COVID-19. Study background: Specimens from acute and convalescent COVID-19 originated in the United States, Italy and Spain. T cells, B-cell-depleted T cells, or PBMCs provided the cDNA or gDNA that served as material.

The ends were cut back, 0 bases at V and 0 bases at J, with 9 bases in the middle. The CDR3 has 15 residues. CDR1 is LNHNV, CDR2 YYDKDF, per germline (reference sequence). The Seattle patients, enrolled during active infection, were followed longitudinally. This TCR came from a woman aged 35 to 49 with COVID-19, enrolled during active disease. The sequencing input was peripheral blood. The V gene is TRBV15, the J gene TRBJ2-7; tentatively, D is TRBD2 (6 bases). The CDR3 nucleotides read TGTGCCACCAGCAGAGATTACGGGGGCTCCTACGAGCAGTACTTC. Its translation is CATSRDYGGSYEQYF.